Presented here are 8 T cell receptor beta chains from one specimen sequenced in a study of blood T cell repertoires in COVID-19. Assay: immunoSEQ multiplex PCR; the TCRdb copy retains only in-frame clones and omits some. Seen here are under 150,000 clones, more than 65% observed once, and the top ten hold about 2.2%. What was sequenced was peripheral blood. Receptor source: a woman in her seventies with acute or convalescent COVID-19.

This clone was recorded a few times. The V gene is TRBV28, the J gene TRBJ2-4; 8 bases match TRBD1. The germline V gene has CDR1 MDHEN and CDR2 SYDVKM. The V gene end was trimmed by 6 bases and the J gene end by 8 bases; junction bases not matched to a gene: 3. This CDR3 contains 12 residues. In nucleotides, the CDR3 is TGTGCCAGCAGAGGACAGGGAGACATTCAGTACTTC. Residues: CASRGQGDIQYF.

The genes are TRBV19 and TRBJ2-3, with 13 positions matching TRBD2. V trimming: 5 bases; J trimming: 4 bases; junction bases outside the gene matches: 6. The CDR3 extends over 16 amino acids. Germline loops: CDR1 LNHDA, CDR2 SQIVND (reference sequence). In DNA, the CDR3 is TGTGCCAGTAGTCTCCGACTAGCGGGAGGAGCAGATACGCAGTATTTT. It is translated as CASSLRLAGGADTQYF.

The chain joins TRBV7-9 to TRBJ2-3, with a possible D match to TRBD2 (7 bases). The CDR3 covers 17 residues. The germline V gene has CDR1 SEHNR and CDR2 FQNEAQ (reference sequence). Trimming took 6 bases from V and 1 from J, leaving 20 bases between them. This chain's CDR3 is CASSRGTTPLGTDTQYF. DNA of the CDR3: TGTGCCAGCAGTAGGGGGACTACTCCCCTTGGCACAGATACGCAGTATTTT. Using reference TRBV7-9 and TRBJ2-3 for the parts outside the CDR3, the full variable domain is DTGVSQNPRHKITKRGQNVTFRCDPISEHNRLYWYRQTLGQGPEFLTYFQNEAQLEKSRLLSDRFSAERPKGSFSTLEIQRTEQGDSAMYLCASSRGTTPLGTDTQYFGPGTRLTVL.

The chain is built from TRBV5-1 and TRBJ2-1, with a weak D call TRBD1 (6 bases). The CDR3 is 16 amino acids. Germline loops: CDR1 SGHRS, CDR2 YFSETQ. The V end was cut by 4 bases, the J end by 6 bases, with 20 bases between. CDR3 loop: CASSPIGGKVGNEQFF. The CDR3 DNA sequence: TGCGCCAGCAGCCCGATAGGGGGAAAGGTCGGCAATGAGCAGTTCTTC.

This rearrangement joins TRBV6-5 to TRBJ2-7; 10 bases align to TRBD1. The V gene end was trimmed by 2 bases and the J gene end by 0 bases; junction bases not matched to a gene: 4. The CDR3 is 16 residues long. The germline V gene has CDR1 MNHEY and CDR2 SVGAGI. CDR3 nucleotide sequence: TGTGCCAGCAGTTACCCGCGGACAGGGGGCTCCTACGAGCAGTACTTC. Translation: CASSYPRTGGSYEQYF.

The CDR3 loop is CASSVEGLAPTDTQYF. The CDR3 DNA follows: TGTGCCAGCAGCGTAGAGGGACTAGCCCCCACAGATACGCAGTATTTT. The V gene is TRBV9, the J gene TRBJ2-3, with 9 bases identical to TRBD2. Germline-derived CDR1 and CDR2 are SGDLS and YYNGEE. Trimming took 0 bases from V and 2 from J; bases not matched to a gene: 4. This CDR3 is 16 amino acids long.

This chain links TRBV7-2 with TRBJ1-5; D gene ambiguous. Germline loops: CDR1 SGHTA, CDR2 FQGNSA. V lost 1 base to trimming and J lost 7 bases, with 11 bases between them. The CDR3 loop spans 14 amino acids. The CDR3 reads CASSLEETKQPQHF. CDR3 nucleotides: TGTGCCAGCAGCTTAGAAGAGACAAAGCAGCCCCAGCATTTT.

The chain is built from TRBV28 and TRBJ2-2; 7 bases match TRBD2. CDR3 length: 15 amino acids. The V segment lost 5 bases and the J segment 5 bases; nucleotides outside the gene matches: 8. Germline-derived CDR1 and CDR2 are MDHEN and SYDVKM. CDR3 region: CASSPWTSRTGELFF. Here the CDR3 DNA reads TGTGCCAGCAGTCCGTGGACTAGTAGGACCGGGGAGCTGTTTTTT.